This TCR beta chain was identified during a study of CD8 T cells in Susac syndrome. Turning to the study itself: Roughly 6 sequenced Susac syndrome patients had clinically active disease, while roughly 8 were in remission.

Sequencing of TCR beta was undertaken in CD8+ and CD4+ T cells derived from blood. As judged by recently defined diagnostic criteria, patients with Susac syndrome had definite or probable disease. It was with random hexamers that about 0.45 to 1 ug RNA was reverse transcribed. TCR beta CDR3 was amplified by immunoSEQ multiplex PCR. This amplification extended across 54 Vbeta and 13 Jbeta segments. TCRdb independently ran MiXCR on the immunoSEQ multiplex PCR reads; one entry per CDR3 protein. The sample carries about 120,000 distinct CDR3 sequences, around 96% recorded once. Sequencing was performed on CD4+ T cells from PBMCs. The receptor was derived from a human donor with Susac syndrome.

The CDR3 protein is CASSLPQGASIQYF. The CDR3 bases are TGTGCCAGCAGTTTACCCCAGGGGGCCAGCATTCAGTACTTC. V is TRBV12-3 or TRBV12-4 and J is TRBJ2-4; 8 positions match TRBD1. This CDR3 comprises 14 residues. V lost 2 bases to trimming and J lost 9 bases; unmatched junction nucleotides: 6.